The entry below describes one T cell receptor beta chain. The antigen is not known. This entry comes from a study of shared clonotypes between healthy human individuals. Study-wide points: Relative to memory subsets, naive subsets generally showed larger estimated richness.

Some 30,000 T cell genomes (around 190 ng DNA) went into each sorted-subset replicate. Profiling relied on immunoSEQ multiplex PCR, and the TCRdb table lists in-frame clones only, not all of them. The repertoire holds approximately 1.4 million clones, with roughly 98% as singletons. This CDR3 is built from 16 residues. Germline V gene sequence: CDR1 PRHDT, CDR2 FYEKMQ (reference sequence). J gave up 12 bases and V 5 bases, and 15 bases lay outside the gene matches. The clonotype comes from a man aged 30 to 39 in good health. The genes are TRBV13 and TRBJ2-7, with 14 positions matching TRBD2. Sequencing was carried out using naive CD4+ T cells sorted from blood. Subset of the sample: CD45RA+ positively selected. The DNA for the CDR3 is TGTGCCAGCAGCCTGGGACTAGCGGGAGTGGGCGGGCCGAGGTACTTC. As protein: CASSLGLAGVGGPRYF.